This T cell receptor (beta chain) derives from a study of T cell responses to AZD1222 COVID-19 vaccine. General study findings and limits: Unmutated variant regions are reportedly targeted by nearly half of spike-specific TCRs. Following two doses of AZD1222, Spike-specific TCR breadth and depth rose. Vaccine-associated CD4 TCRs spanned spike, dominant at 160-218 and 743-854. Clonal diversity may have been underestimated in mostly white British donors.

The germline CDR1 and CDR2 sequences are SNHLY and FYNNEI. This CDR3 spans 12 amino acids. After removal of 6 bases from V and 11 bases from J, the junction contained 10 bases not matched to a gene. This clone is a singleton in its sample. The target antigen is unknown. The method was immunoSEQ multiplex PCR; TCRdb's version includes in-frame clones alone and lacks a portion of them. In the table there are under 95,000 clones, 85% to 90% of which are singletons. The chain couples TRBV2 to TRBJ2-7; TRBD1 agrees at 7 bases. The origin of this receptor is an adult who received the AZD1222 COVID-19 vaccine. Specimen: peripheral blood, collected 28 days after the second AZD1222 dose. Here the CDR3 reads CASSKFRDRKYF. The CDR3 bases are TGTGCCAGCAGCAAATTCCGGGACAGAAAGTACTTC. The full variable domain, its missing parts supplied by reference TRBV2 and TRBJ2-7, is EPEVTQTPSHQVTQMGQEVILRCVPISNHLYFYWYRQILGQKVEFLVSFYNNEISEKSEIFDDQFSVERPDGSNFTLKIRSTKLEDSAMYFCASSKFRDRKYFGPGTRLTVT.